The 29 T cell receptor beta chains reported below all come from one sample, sequenced in a study of CD8 T cell repertoires and HIV-1 epitope variants. Sequencing was performed with immunoSEQ multiplex PCR; in TCRdb, only in-frame clones are kept and a portion is missing. The sample includes about 5,000 clones, 60% to 80% of them seen just once. What these receptors recognize is not known. Sequenced sample: cultured CD8+ T cells derived from PBMCs. Receptors originate from a male donor with HIV.

This rearrangement joins TRBV28 to TRBJ1-4; a possible D gene is TRBD1 (5 bases). The CDR3 length is 17 residues. CDR1 and CDR2 (germline): MDHEN, SYDVKM. The V gene lost 7 bases and the J gene lost 0 bases, with 18 bases spanning the gap. DNA for the CDR3: TGTGCCAGCACCGTATCCGGGACGGATACAACTAATGAAAAACTGTTTTTT. This codes for CASTVSGTDTTNEKLFF.

The gene calls are TRBV15 and TRBJ2-7; TRBD1 matches at 7 bases. V shed 9 bases and J 6 bases; nucleotides not matched to a gene: 11. Germline V gene lookup returns CDR1 LNHNV and CDR2 YYDKDF (reference sequence). The CDR3 has 13 residues. The CDR3 bases are TGTGCCACTCGGGGACAGTCTTCGGGCGAGCAGTACTTC. Protein product: CATRGQSSGEQYF.

The V and J genes are TRBV7-2 and TRBJ1-1; tentatively, D is TRBD1 (6 bases). From germline, CDR1 is SGHTA and CDR2 FQGNSA. This CDR3 spans 15 amino acids. Trimming shortened V by 1 base and J by 3 bases, and 12 bases separated the two germline ends. For the CDR3, the DNA is TGTGCCAGCAGCTTAGACGCAACAGGGTACACTGAAGCTTTCTTT. Translating gives CASSLDATGYTEAFF.

The chain combines TRBV5-1 with TRBJ2-3; 9 bases are shared with TRBD2. The CDR3 is made up of 15 amino acids. V trimming: 5 bases; J trimming: 3 bases; junction bases outside the gene matches: 7. Germline-derived CDR1 and CDR2 are SGHRS and YFSETQ. CDR3 residues: CASRLAGGRTDTQYF. The CDR3 coding sequence is TGCGCCAGCAGGCTGGCGGGAGGGAGGACAGATACGCAGTATTTT. The entire variable domain, with the rest obtained from reference TRBV5-1 and TRBJ2-3, is as follows: KAGVTQTPRYLIKTRGQQVTLSCSPISGHRSVSWYQQTPGQGLQFLFEYFSETQRNKGNFPGRFSGRQFSNSRSEMNVSTLELGDSALYLCASRLAGGRTDTQYFGPGTRLTVL.

This chain connects TRBV7-2 to TRBJ1-2, with D tentatively TRBD1 (6 bases). This CDR3 is built from 13 residues. Germline-derived CDR1 and CDR2 are SGHTA and FQGNSA. With 5 bases removed from V and 6 bases from J, the gap between germline ends came to 13 bases. The CDR3 DNA reads as TGTGCCAGCAGCCTAGGGGGGGGAGATGGCTACACCTTC. Translated, it gives CASSLGGGDGYTF. Full variable domain (rest looked up from reference TRBV7-2 and TRBJ1-2): GAGVSQSPSNKVTEKGKDVELRCDPISGHTALYWYRQSLGQGLEFLIYFQGNSAPDKSGLPSDRFSAERTGGSVSTLTIQRTQQEDSAVYLCASSLGGGDGYTFGSGTRLTVV.

The rearrangement joins TRBV6-6 to TRBJ1-1, with 7 bases that match TRBD1. CDR1 is MNHNY and CDR2 is SVGAGI in the germline V gene (reference sequence). V trimming: 2 bases; J trimming: 4 bases; junction bases outside the gene matches: 4. The CDR3 runs to 14 residues. CDR3 coding DNA: TGTGCCAGCAGTTACGAGGGGGCGGGCACTGAAGCTTTCTTT. Translating it yields CASSYEGAGTEAFF.

The V gene is TRBV9, the J gene TRBJ2-3; 10 bases align to TRBD1. J gave up 4 bases and V 6 bases, and 11 bases lay outside the gene matches. There are 16 residues in the CDR3. CDR1 SGDLS and CDR2 YYNGEE come from the germline V gene. The CDR3 here is CASTPLPGTGADTQYF. The CDR3 DNA reads TGTGCCAGCACCCCCCTACCCGGGACAGGGGCAGATACGCAGTATTTT.

The chain is built from TRBV7-9 and TRBJ2-7, with 12 bases fitting TRBD2. The V gene end was trimmed by 5 bases and the J gene end by 7 bases; junction bases not matched to a gene: 9. The CDR3 runs to 15 residues. Germline lookup yields CDR1 SEHNR and CDR2 FQNEAQ (reference sequence). The CDR3 reads CASSTHRGLAGEQYF. As DNA, the CDR3 is TGTGCCAGCAGCACACATAGAGGACTAGCGGGAGAGCAGTACTTC. Combining the CDR3 with reference TRBV7-9 and TRBJ2-7 gives the whole variable domain DTGVSQNPRHKITKRGQNVTFRCDPISEHNRLYWYRQTLGQGPEFLTYFQNEAQLEKSRLLSDRFSAERPKGSFSTLEIQRTEQGDSAMYLCASSTHRGLAGEQYFGPGTRLTVT.

The gene calls are TRBV21-1 and TRBJ1-1. TRBV21-1 has pseudogene status. The CDR3 length is 11 residues. DNA for the CDR3: TGTGCCAGCAGTAGAGGCACTGAAGCTTTCTTT. Protein product: CASSRGTEAFF.

This clone was recorded once. The chain is built from TRBV9 and TRBJ2-3; no definite D call. V lost 0 bases to trimming and J lost 2 bases, with 13 bases between them. There are 16 residues in the CDR3. Germline CDR1 SGDLS, CDR2 YYNGEE. Written as DNA, the CDR3 is TGTGCCAGCAGCGTAGGAGCACAAGACCTCACAGATACGCAGTATTTT. This encodes CASSVGAQDLTDTQYF.

This clone was observed a single time. CDR3 residues: CASSSPHSGRDEQFF. CDR3 bases: TGTGCCAGCAGTTCCCCCCATAGCGGGAGGGATGAGCAGTTCTTC. V usage is TRBV28 and J usage is TRBJ2-1; 11 positions match TRBD2. CDR1 is MDHEN and CDR2 is SYDVKM in the germline V gene. CDR3 length: 15 residues. With V trimmed by 4 bases and J by 8 bases, 7 bases remained unmatched.

The chain combines TRBV5-1 with TRBJ2-3; D remains unclear. CDR3 size: 12 residues. V shed 1 base and J shed 4 bases, with 4 bases lying between them. Germline assignment: CDR1 SGHRS and CDR2 YFSETQ. Here the CDR3 DNA reads TGCGCCAGCAGCTTGCCCTCAGATACGCAGTATTTT. Amino acid sequence: CASSLPSDTQYF.

J is TRBJ2-1 and V is TRBV30; D unclear. Trimming left V 4 bases short and J 1 base short, with 14 bases between. The CDR3 extends over 15 amino acids. Germline CDR1 is GTSNPN and CDR2 is SVGIG (reference sequence). The CDR3 here is CAWTDLLISYNEQFF. In DNA, the CDR3 is TGTGCCTGGACCGACCTACTGATATCCTACAATGAGCAGTTCTTC.

The chain combines TRBV5-8 with TRBJ2-7, with 7 bases aligning to TRBD2. V was clipped by 4 bases and J by 0 bases; unmatched bases: 4. This CDR3 comprises 14 residues. Germline values: CDR1 SGHTS, CDR2 YDEGEE. DNA for the CDR3: TGTGCCAGCAGCCTGGGGGGGTCCTCCTACGAGCAGTACTTC. Residues: CASSLGGSSYEQYF.

The J gene is TRBJ1-5, the V gene TRBV28, with TRBD1 matching 11 bases. Germline V gives CDR1 MDHEN, CDR2 SYDVKM. The length of the CDR3 is 15 residues. V shed 3 bases and J 6 bases; nucleotides not matched to a gene: 4. In nucleotides, the CDR3 is TGTGCCAGCAGTTTGGGACAGGGGGGGACTCAGCCCCAGCATTTT. It specifies CASSLGQGGTQPQHF.

The gene calls are TRBV19 and TRBJ2-1; unclear D gene. V lost 0 bases and J 10 bases, leaving 10 bases between the germline ends. This CDR3 has 13 residues. Germline loops: CDR1 LNHDA, CDR2 SQIVND (reference sequence). Here the CDR3 reads CASSIDPATEQFF. CDR3 bases: TGTGCCAGTAGTATAGATCCCGCTACGGAGCAGTTCTTC.

The J gene is TRBJ2-3, the V gene TRBV9, with D possibly being TRBD1 or TRBD2 (5 bases each). V was clipped by 0 bases and J by 0 bases, with 17 bases between them. CDR3 length: 18 amino acids. From germline, CDR1 is SGDLS and CDR2 YYNGEE. CDR3 protein: CASSVESSWGLSTDTQYF. The CDR3 DNA is TGTGCCAGCAGCGTAGAGTCATCATGGGGGTTAAGCACAGATACGCAGTATTTT.

Relative to its sample, this clone is medium-sized (0.01 to 0.1%). This chain uses TRBV6-5 with TRBJ2-7; D not resolved. Trimming removed 5 bases at V and 0 bases at J, with 14 bases between. The CDR3 spans 15 residues. Germline V lookup: CDR1 MNHEY, CDR2 SVGAGI. CDR3 coding DNA: TGTGCCAGCAGTCCCCCCGAGAAGGCCTCCTACGAGCAGTACTTC. Encoded protein: CASSPPEKASYEQYF.

This chain joins TRBV6-6 and TRBJ2-7, with D perhaps matching TRBD1 or TRBD2 (5 bases each). The germline CDR1 and CDR2 sequences are MNHNY and SVGAGI (reference sequence). Trimming pared 6 bases from V and 3 bases from J, leaving 12 bases between. CDR3 size: 13 residues. The CDR3 sequence: CASRPIGGYEQYF. The CDR3 bases are TGTGCCAGCAGACCTATTGGGGGCTACGAGCAGTACTTC.

The rearrangement links TRBV29-1 to TRBJ1-5; 9 positions match TRBD1. The CDR3 consists of 14 residues. From germline, CDR1 is SQVTM and CDR2 ANQGSEA. The trim removed 4 bases at V and 6 bases at J, leaving 7 bases unmatched. The CDR3 sequence: CSVGDRVYRQPQHF. DNA for the CDR3: TGCAGCGTTGGGGACAGGGTTTACCGTCAGCCCCAGCATTTT.

The chain couples TRBV14 to TRBJ2-5, with a tentative D call TRBD1 (7 bases). V was pared by 1 base and J by 4 bases, with 13 bases between. The CDR3 spans 15 residues. The germline V gene has CDR1 SGHDN and CDR2 FVKESK. This chain's CDR3 is CASSQGSGGTETQYF. CDR3 coding DNA: TGTGCCAGCAGCCAAGGTTCAGGGGGGACAGAGACCCAGTACTTC.

This clone appeared a few times. The chain couples TRBV11-2 to TRBJ2-5, with TRBD2 matching over 11 bases. The germline gives CDR1 SGHAT, CDR2 FQNNGV. This CDR3 is 16 amino acids long. With V trimmed by 0 bases and J by 5 bases, 5 bases remained unmatched. CDR3 nucleotides: TGTGCCAGCAGCTTAGAACTAGCGGGGGATGGGGAGACCCAGTACTTC. Amino acids: CASSLELAGDGETQYF. The whole variable domain, remainder taken from reference TRBV11-2 and TRBJ2-5, is EAGVAQSPRYKIIEKRQSVAFWCNPISGHATLYWYQQILGQGPKLLIQFQNNGVVDDSQLPKDRFSAERLKGVDSTLKIQPAKLEDSAVYLCASSLELAGDGETQYFGPGTRLLVL.

This clone has a single count. The CDR3 DNA reads TGTGCCAGCAGCCGAGGGACAGGGGATGAAAAACTGTTTTTT. It yields the protein CASSRGTGDEKLFF. This rearrangement joins TRBV5-6 to TRBJ1-4; 10 nucleotides line up with TRBD1. The ends lost 4 bases at V and 6 bases at J; junction bases unmatched: 3. CDR3 length equals 14 residues. The V gene's germline CDR1 is SGHDT and CDR2 YYEEEE.

This clone was counted between two and nine times. The chain uses TRBV2 and TRBJ2-7; 7 positions match TRBD1. The V segment lost 3 bases and the J segment 1 base; nucleotides outside the gene matches: 3. CDR1 and CDR2 (germline): SNHLY, FYNNEI. The CDR3 sequence is 14 residues long. CDR3 region: CASSDGQASYEQYF. The CDR3 region has the DNA TGTGCCAGCAGTGATGGACAGGCTTCCTACGAGCAGTACTTC.

This clone was counted only a few times. This sequence joins TRBV4-3 and TRBJ2-3; D gene unclear. The germline V gene has CDR1 LGHNA and CDR2 YSLEER. The ends were cut back, 0 bases at V and 2 bases at J, with 0 bases in the middle. The CDR3 consists of 12 residues. For the CDR3, the DNA is TGCGCCAGCAGCCAAGACACAGATACGCAGTATTTT. Translated, it gives CASSQDTDTQYF.

The rearrangement joins TRBV7-3 to TRBJ2-1, with D maybe TRBD1 (5 bases). Per germline, CDR1 SGHTA and CDR2 FQGTGA. This CDR3 has 15 amino acids. V lost 6 bases and J lost 0, with 12 bases in between. CDR3 DNA sequence: TGTGCCAGCAGTTGGAGACAGAGCTCCTACAATGAGCAGTTCTTC. Amino acids: CASSWRQSSYNEQFF.

This clone appeared a few times. The chain joins TRBV28 to TRBJ2-3; tentative D call: TRBD2 (5 bases). Trimming removed 2 bases at V and 0 bases at J, with 9 bases between. This CDR3 contains 15 residues. Germline values: CDR1 MDHEN, CDR2 SYDVKM. The CDR3 region is CASSLGAVSTDTQYF. CDR3 nucleotide sequence: TGTGCCAGCAGTTTAGGAGCGGTAAGCACAGATACGCAGTATTTT. The full variable domain, in which reference TRBV28 and TRBJ2-3 provide the parts outside the CDR3, is DVKVTQSSRYLVKRTGEKVFLECVQDMDHENMFWYRQDPGLGLRLIYFSYDVKMKEKGDIPEGYSVSREKKERFSLILESASTNQTSMYLCASSLGAVSTDTQYFGPGTRLTVL.

The rearrangement uses TRBV20-1 and TRBJ2-1; no reliable D call. The CDR3 sequence is 11 residues long. The germline gives CDR1 DFQATT, CDR2 SNEGSKA (reference sequence). The germline V and J ends were trimmed by 0 bases and 14 bases, with 11 bases remaining between them. CDR3 in amino acids: CSAREPNSEFF. The CDR3 coding sequence is TGCAGTGCTAGAGAACCAAACTCGGAGTTCTTC.

This sequence joins TRBV7-3 and TRBJ2-1, with 10 bases aligning to TRBD2. CDR3 length: 15 amino acids. The J segment lost 7 bases and the V segment lost 5 bases, leaving 8 bases of the junction unmatched. Germline V gives CDR1 SGHTA, CDR2 FQGTGA. The CDR3 loop is CASSESGGARNEQFF. The CDR3 region has the DNA TGTGCCAGCAGCGAAAGCGGGGGGGCCCGGAATGAGCAGTTCTTC.